This entry describes one TCR beta chain. Libraries were prepared by immunoSEQ multiplex PCR; TCRdb keeps only in-frame clonotypes and omits some of them. Here the sample spans 700,000 or so clones, 80% to 90% being singletons. These data are taken from a study of shared T cell receptors in the human thymus. V lost 3 bases to trimming and J lost 4 bases; unmatched junction nucleotides: 5. This CDR3 spans 14 amino acids. CDR1 is MNHNS, CDR2 SASEGT, per germline. These data were likewise used in another study, on human thymus T cells. Turning to that study: Congenital heart defects were the reason for the corrective surgery that the donors, healthy Finnish infants, were having. Unrelated people showed highly overlapping thymic repertoires, related research reported.

V usage is TRBV6-1 and J usage is TRBJ1-2; 7 bases fit TRBD1. The receptor was isolated from a girl less than two years old with a congenital heart defect. What was sequenced was thymocytes. The CDR3: CASSDRQGAYGYTF. The CDR3 DNA sequence: TGTGCCAGCAGTGATCGACAGGGCGCCTATGGCTACACCTTC.